This T cell receptor beta chain originates from a study of siplizumab effects on memory and regulatory T cells. TCR templates, about 97,000 per sample, were assayed. Sequenced by immunoSEQ multiplex PCR; TCRdb stores in-frame clones only, minus some. The top ten hold about 0.7% of the sample, which has approximately 110,000 clones, about 90% seen once. Germline values: CDR1 MNHNS, CDR2 SASEGT. The V and J ends lost 9 bases and 4 bases respectively, with 10 bases between them. The CDR3 loop spans 12 amino acids. Sequences were obtained from Tregs sorted from blood. This TCR came from a human donor in good health. The gene calls are TRBV6-1 and TRBJ1-5; D remains unclear. The CDR3 loop is CASQPLNQPQHF. CDR3 nucleotides: TGTGCCAGTCAACCACTTAATCAGCCCCAGCATTTT.